This TCR beta chain stems from a study of T cells after yellow fever vaccination. The V end lost 5 bases, the J end lost 4 bases, and 17 bases lay between the germline ends. Germline V gene lookup returns CDR1 SEHNR and CDR2 FQNEAQ (reference sequence). CDR3 length: 15 residues. TCRdb called the 5' RACE reads again in MiXCR, with one record for every CDR3 protein. The sample lists 400,000 to 450,000 distinct CDR3 sequences, roughly 20% occurring once. This clonotype was picked up a small number of times. The rearrangement uses TRBV7-9 and TRBJ1-2, with no clear D. This TCR derives from a man between 18 and 29 years old who received the YFV17D yellow fever vaccine. The sample was PBMCs, taken before the yellow fever booster vaccination. CDR3 nucleotide sequence: TGTGCCAGCAGCAATGGTAGGGCGGCTGGCTATGGCTACACCTTC. This gives the protein CASSNGRAAGYGYTF.